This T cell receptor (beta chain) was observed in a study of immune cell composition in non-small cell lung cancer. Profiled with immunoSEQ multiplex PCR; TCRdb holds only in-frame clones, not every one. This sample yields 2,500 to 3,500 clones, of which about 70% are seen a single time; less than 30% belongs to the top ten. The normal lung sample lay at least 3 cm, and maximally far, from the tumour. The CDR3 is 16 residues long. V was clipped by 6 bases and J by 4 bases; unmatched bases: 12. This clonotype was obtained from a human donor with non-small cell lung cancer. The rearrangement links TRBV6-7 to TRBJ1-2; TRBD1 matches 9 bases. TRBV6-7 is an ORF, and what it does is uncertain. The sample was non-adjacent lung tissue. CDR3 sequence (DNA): TGTGCCAGCAGCGGATCGGACAGGGGAGATTCCTATGGCTACACCTTC. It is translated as CASSGSDRGDSYGYTF.